This T cell receptor (beta chain) comes out of a study of technical replicates of blood from a handful of donors. Germline CDR1 and CDR2: LGHNA and YSLEER. This CDR3 has 18 amino acids. The ends were cut back, 0 bases at V and 1 base at J, with 17 bases in the middle. The assay was immunoSEQ multiplex PCR, and TCRdb's table has in-frame clones only and misses some. The sample lists approximately 59,000 clones, 75% to 90% occurring once. The source of this sequence is a human donor in good health. Some clones in this sample may be carry-over from other donors' samples. Sequencing was done on a sample of PBMCs. The genes are TRBV4-3 and TRBJ2-3; D unresolved. The CDR3 region is CASSQDLEIAYRTDTQYF. The CDR3 bases are TGCGCCAGCAGCCAAGATCTGGAGATAGCCTACCGCACAGATACGCAGTATTTT.